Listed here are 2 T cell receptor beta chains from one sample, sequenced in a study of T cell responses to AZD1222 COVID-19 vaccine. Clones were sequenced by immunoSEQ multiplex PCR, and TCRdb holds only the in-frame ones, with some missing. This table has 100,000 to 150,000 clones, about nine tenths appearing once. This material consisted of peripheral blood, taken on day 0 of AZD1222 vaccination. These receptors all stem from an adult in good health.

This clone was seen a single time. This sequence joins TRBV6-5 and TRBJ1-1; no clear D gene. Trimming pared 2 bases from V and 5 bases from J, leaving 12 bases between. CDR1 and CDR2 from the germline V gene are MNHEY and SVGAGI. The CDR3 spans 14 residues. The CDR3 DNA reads TGTGCCAGCAGTTACAGTGTTTTAGGGACTGAAGCTTTCTTT. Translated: CASSYSVLGTEAFF.

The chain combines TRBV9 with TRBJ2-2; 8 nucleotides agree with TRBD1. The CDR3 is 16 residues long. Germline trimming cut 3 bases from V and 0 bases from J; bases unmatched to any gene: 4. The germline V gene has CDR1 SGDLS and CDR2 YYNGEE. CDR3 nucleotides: TGTGCCAGCAGCGCCCAGGGGGCAACGAACACCGGGGAGCTGTTTTTT. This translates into CASSAQGATNTGELFF.